This TCR beta chain originates from a study of STAT5B mutations in CD4+ large granular lymphocyte leukemia. Details on this clone: Its antigen is still unknown.

Under the authors' procedure: A productive frequency of 2.59 x 10-5 was the lowest detectable. Sequencing was performed with immunoSEQ multiplex PCR; in TCRdb, only in-frame clones are kept and a portion is missing. That table supplies the V and J calls and clone size; D and trimming were determined from the DNA. The sample holds about 30,000 clones, more than 75% seen once. Overall study results and limits: Patient CD4-sorted repertoires looked more clonal than healthy CD4+ repertoires, even without putative leukemic clones. TRBV06-family usage was enriched in top patient clones (8/27) versus controls (2/35). Around 25% of private leukemic clonotypes occurred rarely in other patients' non-leukemic repertoires.

Germline CDR1 SEHNR, CDR2 FQNEAQ (reference sequence). Trimming shortened V by 11 bases and J by 2 bases, and 13 bases separated the two germline ends. CDR3 length: 13 residues. This receptor was identified in a human donor in good health. The sample taken for sequencing was CD4+ T cells from blood buffy coats. The chain links TRBV7-9 to TRBJ1-3; the D is unclear. CDR3 coding DNA: TGTGCCGGTGAACGGAACGCTGGAAACACCATATATTTT. It yields the protein CAGERNAGNTIYF. Looking up the rest from reference TRBV7-9 and TRBJ1-3 gives the full variable domain: DTGVSQNPRHKITKRGQNVTFRCDPISEHNRLYWYRQTLGQGPEFLTYFQNEAQLEKSRLLSDRFSAERPKGSFSTLEIQRTEQGDSAMYLCAGERNAGNTIYFGEGSWLTVV.